One and the same sample provided the 21 T cell receptor beta chains below, sequenced in a study of cytomegalovirus exposure and HLA in healthy donors. Use of 60 Vbeta and 13 Jbeta primers characterized the PCR. Assay used: immunoSEQ multiplex PCR; TCRdb lists only in-frame clones, some missing. Counted here are hundreds of thousands of clones, 70% to 85% occurring once; the ten biggest clones make up approximately 3.8%. Source material: PBMCs. Receptors originate from a male donor in good health and CMV-seronegative.

The chain links TRBV19 to TRBJ1-1, with D maybe TRBD1 (5 bases). The CDR3 sequence is 13 residues long. V was shortened by 7 bases and J by 5 bases, with 14 bases between the two germline ends. Germline assignment: CDR1 LNHDA and CDR2 SQIVND (reference sequence). The CDR3 protein is CASNQWEGTEAFF. Here the CDR3 DNA reads TGTGCCAGTAATCAATGGGAGGGGACTGAAGCTTTCTTT.

The DNA of the CDR3 is TGCGCCAGCAGCAAGGCAGGGGATTATGGCTACACCTTC. Translating it yields CASSKAGDYGYTF. The chain links TRBV5-1 to TRBJ1-2, with a possible D match to TRBD1 (6 bases). V dropped 4 bases and J dropped 5 bases, with 12 bases sitting between them. CDR1 is SGHRS, CDR2 YFSETQ, per germline. This CDR3 has 13 amino acids.

The V gene is TRBV30, the J gene TRBJ1-1; 7 bases line up with TRBD1. Germline V gene lookup returns CDR1 GTSNPN and CDR2 SVGIG (reference sequence). The CDR3 length is 16 residues. Germline trimming cut 0 bases from V and 0 bases from J; bases unmatched to any gene: 7. The CDR3 protein is CAWSVRTGVLNTEAFF. CDR3 DNA: TGTGCCTGGAGTGTAAGGACAGGTGTTTTGAACACTGAAGCTTTCTTT.

This clone occurred a few times. The genes are TRBV7-7 and TRBJ2-1; D uncertain. The V end lost 1 base, the J end lost 5 bases, and 6 bases lay between the germline ends. This CDR3 contains 13 residues. Germline lookup yields CDR1 SSHAT and CDR2 FNYEAQ (reference sequence). The chain's CDR3 is CASSLGAHNEQFF. The CDR3 coding sequence is TGTGCCAGCAGCTTAGGGGCCCACAATGAGCAGTTCTTC.

J is TRBJ1-1 and V is TRBV28, with unresolved D. Germline V CDR1 and CDR2: MDHEN, SYDVKM. The CDR3 covers 13 residues. V was cut by 3 bases and J by 4 bases, with 9 bases left in between. This CDR3 is CASSLVGFTEAFF. CDR3 coding DNA: TGTGCCAGCAGTTTGGTCGGGTTCACTGAAGCTTTCTTT.

In DNA, the CDR3 is TGTGCCAGCAGCTTAGGAGGGTTGGCATCTTCACCCCTCCACTTT. Encoded protein: CASSLGGLASSPLHF. The J gene is TRBJ1-6, the V gene TRBV7-9; D not resolved. Per the germline V gene, CDR1 is SEHNR and CDR2 is FQNEAQ (reference sequence). Trimming stripped 1 base from V and 9 bases from J, with 13 bases between. This CDR3 contains 15 residues.

V and J are TRBV7-3 and TRBJ2-3, with 7 bases that match TRBD1. This CDR3 spans 15 amino acids. Germline CDR1 is SGHTA and CDR2 is FQGTGA. Unmatched junction bases numbered 7, after V lost 2 bases and J lost 5 bases. This CDR3 reads CASSLLGTAQDTQYF. DNA for the CDR3: TGTGCCAGCAGCTTACTAGGGACAGCCCAAGATACGCAGTATTTT.

J is TRBJ1-2 and V is TRBV6-5; TRBD1 aligns across 7 bases. V shed 0 bases and J 6 bases; nucleotides not matched to a gene: 10. CDR1 and CDR2 from the germline V gene are MNHEY and SVGAGI. CDR3 length: 16 residues. The DNA for the CDR3 is TGTGCCAGCAGTTACTCGGTGACAGGGAGTTATCATGGCTACACCTTC. It encodes CASSYSVTGSYHGYTF.

This clone has more than one count but fewer than ten. The chain couples TRBV6-5 to TRBJ1-5, with D unclear. The CDR3 covers 13 residues. Looked up from germline, CDR1 is MNHEY and CDR2 is SVGAGI. Trimming removed 6 bases from V and 0 bases from J, with 6 bases in between. CDR3 DNA: TGTGCCAGCAGCCAGATTAGCAATCAGCCCCAGCATTTT. It codes for CASSQISNQPQHF.

This sequence joins TRBV6-6 and TRBJ2-1, with D maybe TRBD1 (6 bases). The germline V gene encodes CDR1 MNHNY and CDR2 SVGAGI (reference sequence). The V gene lost 5 bases and the J gene lost 0 bases, with 14 bases spanning the gap. The CDR3 has 16 amino acids. This CDR3 is CASSRLRGSSYNEQFF. The CDR3 coding sequence is TGTGCCAGCAGTCGACTCAGGGGTAGCTCCTACAATGAGCAGTTCTTC.

The V and J genes are TRBV9 and TRBJ2-1, with TRBD1 matching 7 bases. Per germline, CDR1 SGDLS and CDR2 YYNGEE. The CDR3 runs 14 residues. Losses at the gene ends were 0 bases for V and 8 bases for J; bases not matched to a gene: 5. Here the CDR3 DNA reads TGTGCCAGCAGCGTAGCTGCAGGGGGAGATGAGCAGTTCTTC. Translated: CASSVAAGGDEQFF.

This clone appeared a few times. This chain connects TRBV7-8 to TRBJ2-5; D remains unclear. The germline V gene has CDR1 SGHVS and CDR2 FQNEAQ. The CDR3 extends over 16 amino acids. Trimming left V 5 bases short and J 1 base short, with 17 bases between. The DNA for the CDR3 is TGTGCCAGCAGCATAGGTGTGAGCGTTAGCCAAGAGACCCAGTACTTC. Protein sequence: CASSIGVSVSQETQYF. The full variable domain, its missing parts supplied by reference TRBV7-8 and TRBJ2-5, is GAGVSQSPRYKVAKRGQDVALRCDPISGHVSLFWYQQALGQGPEFLTYFQNEAQLDKSGLPSDRFFAERPEGSVSTLKIQRTQQEDSAVYLCASSIGVSVSQETQYFGPGTRLLVL.

This chain connects TRBV25-1 to TRBJ2-1, with unresolved D. Germline V gene sequence: CDR1 MGHDK, CDR2 SYGVNS. CDR3 length: 11 amino acids. The V and J ends lost 2 bases and 13 bases respectively, with 9 bases between them. In DNA, the CDR3 is TGTGCCAGCAGTGAAAAGGCTAGTCAGTTCTTC. Amino acids: CASSEKASQFF.

The CDR3 is CASSILSGKVYEQYF. The CDR3, as DNA: TGTGCCAGTAGTATCCTCTCAGGGAAGGTCTACGAGCAGTACTTC. V and J are TRBV19 and TRBJ2-7, with D perhaps TRBD1 (5 bases). The germline V gene has CDR1 LNHDA and CDR2 SQIVND (reference sequence). The CDR3 sequence is 15 residues long. The V end was cut by 3 bases, the J end by 3 bases, with 15 bases between.

The count of this clone is one. The chain combines TRBV4-1 with TRBJ2-1, with 9 bases lining up with TRBD2. The ends lost 0 bases at V and 0 bases at J; junction bases unmatched: 12. The CDR3 is 20 amino acids. Germline V CDR1 and CDR2: MGHRA, YSYEKL. The CDR3 here is CASSQESGLAPIGSYNEQFF. DNA for the CDR3: TGCGCCAGCAGCCAAGAATCTGGACTAGCGCCCATTGGCTCCTACAATGAGCAGTTCTTC.

This chain's CDR3 is CASSLSRQSNQPQHF. The CDR3 bases are TGTGCCAGCAGTTTATCGCGGCAGTCCAATCAGCCCCAGCATTTT. This rearrangement joins TRBV27 to TRBJ1-5; D remains unclear. V was shortened by 0 bases and J by 3 bases, with 9 bases between the two germline ends. CDR1 is MNHEY, CDR2 SMNVEV, per germline (reference sequence). This CDR3 has 15 amino acids.

CDR3 protein: CASSLSYRGLTEAFF. As DNA, the CDR3 is TGTGCCAGCAGTTTATCGTACAGGGGGCTGACTGAAGCTTTCTTT. The J gene is TRBJ1-1, the V gene TRBV27, with TRBD1 matching over 9 bases. The CDR3 contains 15 residues. In germline, CDR1 is MNHEY, CDR2 SMNVEV (reference sequence). J was trimmed by 5 bases and V by 0 bases; bases with no gene match: 4.

V gene TRBV5-6 combines with J gene TRBJ2-1; 10 bases match TRBD2. V was pared by 3 bases and J by 12 bases, with 18 bases of the junction left unmatched. Germline V gene data show CDR1 as SGHDT and CDR2 as YYEEEE. There are 17 residues in the CDR3. CDR3 region: CASSWGFEPSGSRGQFF. Here the CDR3 DNA reads TGTGCCAGCAGCTGGGGATTCGAGCCTAGCGGGAGTCGGGGGCAGTTCTTC. The variable domain in full, completed from reference TRBV5-6 and TRBJ2-1, reads DAGVTQSPTHLIKTRGQQVTLRCSPKSGHDTVSWYQQALGQGPQFIFQYYEEEERQRGNFPDRFSGHQFPNYSSELNVNALLLGDSALYLCASSWGFEPSGSRGQFFGPGTRLTVL.

V gene TRBV5-1 combines with J gene TRBJ2-3; D is perhaps TRBD2 (6 bases). The CDR3 contains 18 residues. V gave up 1 base and J gave up 2 bases, with 20 bases separating them. Germline V gene sequence: CDR1 SGHRS, CDR2 YFSETQ. CDR3 nucleotide sequence: TGCGCCAGCAGCTTGCCCAGCGGGTCTACTTTTTCCACAGATACGCAGTATTTT. Its translation: CASSLPSGSTFSTDTQYF.

The chain recombines TRBV18 with TRBJ2-3; no clear D gene. CDR1 is KGHSH, CDR2 LQKENI, per germline. Trimming left V 3 bases short and J 4 bases short, with 5 bases between. This CDR3 is built from 12 residues. The CDR3 sequence: CASSPKPDTQYF. The CDR3 coding sequence is TGTGCCAGCTCACCCAAGCCAGATACGCAGTATTTT.

The genes are TRBV7-2 and TRBJ2-1; D is possibly TRBD2 (5 bases). Germline V gene sequence: CDR1 SGHTA, CDR2 FQGNSA. The CDR3 has 14 amino acids. V lost 5 bases and J lost 6, with 14 bases in between. The CDR3 DNA is TGTGCCAGCAGCCCCCATGAGGGCCTCAATGAGCAGTTCTTC. This translates into CASSPHEGLNEQFF.